Listed below are T cell receptor beta chains from one sample, sequenced in a study of regulatory T cells in long-lasting Graves disease. TCRdb re-called the multiplex PCR reads through MiXCR, storing one row per CDR3 protein. Among 700,000 or so distinct CDR3 sequences listed, roughly 30% were seen once. The specimen was peripheral blood mononuclear cells (PBMCs), collected when the disease was refractory, from a patient treated with antithyroid drugs. Every receptor here comes from a female donor with Graves disease. The CDR3 runs from the conserved cysteine through the conserved F or W. D genes are given only for firm matches. Some rows mark clone size as missing; the rest say once, few, many or name a class of expanded clone.

few NA TRBJ1-1 TRBV20-1 CSASEGQGVTEAFF TGCAGTGCTAGTGAGGGGCAGGGTGTCACTGAAGCTTTCTTT
many NA TRBJ2-5 TRBV29-1 CSVGGTETQYF TGCAGCGTTGGGGGCACGGAGACCCAGTACTTC
many NA TRBJ1-2 TRBV28 CASASPGHEIGGYTF TGTGCCAGCGCAAGTCCCGGCCACGAGATTGGTGGCTACACCTTC
NA NA TRBJ1-1 TRBV5-1 CASSPTGLTEVFF TGCGCCAGCAGCCCTACAGGGCTCACTGAAGTTTTCTTT
few NA TRBJ2-1 TRBV6-2/TRBV6-3 CASRDPGHGGNEQFF TGTGCCAGCAGAGATCCGGGACACGGGGGCAATGAGCAGTTCTTC
many TRBD1 TRBJ1-2 TRBV28 CASSLFPGQGAGGYTF TGTGCCAGCAGTTTATTCCCGGGACAGGGGGCCGGGGGCTACACCTTC
few NA TRBJ1-1 TRBV7-9 CASSFRVLNTEAFF TGTGCCAGCAGCTTCCGGGTCTTGAACACTGAAGCTTTCTTT
NA NA TRBJ1-2 TRBV12-3/TRBV12-4 CASSFTSGVYTF TGTGCCAGCAGTTTTACTTCGGGAGTCTACACCTTC
NA TRBD2 TRBJ2-3 TRBV5-1 CASSLAGLAGGSTDTQYF TGCGCCAGCAGCTTGGCGGGTCTAGCGGGAGGAAGCACAGATACGCAGTATTTT
NA TRBD1 TRBJ2-2 TRBV27 CASSGQGAGGELFF TGTGCCAGCAGCGGACAGGGGGCGGGCGGGGAGCTGTTTTTT
NA NA TRBJ1-1 TRBV20-1 CSALDSTLNTEAFF TGCAGTGCTTTGGACAGCACTTTGAACACTGAAGCTTTCTTT
few NA TRBJ2-2 TRBV10-3 CAITSVDNTGELFF TGTGCCATCACATCGGTGGATAACACCGGGGAGCTGTTTTTT
NA NA TRBJ2-4 TRBV6-1 CASGPGTAKNIQYF TGTGCCAGCGGCCCCGGGACAGCCAAAAACATTCAGTACTTC
few NA TRBJ1-2 TRBV3-1 CASSQDRPMLPLYGYTF TGTGCCAGCAGCCAAGATAGGCCGATGCTCCCCCTCTATGGCTACACCTTC
NA NA TRBJ1-1 TRBV9 CASSVAPEGSTEAFF TGTGCCAGCAGCGTAGCCCCGGAGGGGAGCACTGAAGCTTTCTTT
once NA TRBJ1-3 TRBV12-3/TRBV12-4 CASSLADRGNTIYF TGTGCCAGCAGTTTAGCAGATAGAGGAAACACCATATATTTT
NA TRBD1 TRBJ1-1 TRBV29-1 CSVELGGGTEAFF TGCAGCGTTGAGTTAGGGGGCGGCACTGAAGCTTTCTTT
NA TRBD1 TRBJ1-5 TRBV2 CASSYTGTGGQPQHF TGTGCCAGCAGTTACACCGGGACAGGAGGTCAGCCCCAGCATTTT
few TRBD1 TRBJ1-3 TRBV12-3/TRBV12-4 CASSQQGAGNTIYF TGTGCCAGCAGCCAACAGGGGGCTGGAAACACCATATATTTT
NA NA TRBJ2-7 TRBV30 CAWSAGASLGSYEQYF TGTGCCTGGAGTGCCGGGGCGTCCCTTGGGTCCTACGAGCAGTACTTC
few TRBD1 TRBJ1-6 TRBV7-3 CASSLQGASSPLHF TGTGCCAGCAGCTTACAGGGGGCGAGTTCACCCCTCCACTTT
NA TRBD1 TRBJ1-1 TRBV5-1 CASSRGDRDTGAFF TGCGCCAGCAGTCGGGGGGACAGGGACACTGGAGCTTTCTTT
NA NA TRBJ2-7 TRBV30 CAWSRDYTGEQYF TGTGCCTGGAGTCGGGATTATACCGGGGAGCAGTACTTC
NA NA TRBJ2-7 TRBV20-1 CSASGYQDSGIVNYEQYF TGCAGTGCTAGTGGGTATCAGGACAGCGGGATTGTCAACTACGAGCAGTACTTC
many TRBD1 TRBJ2-5 TRBV11-2 CASSSGGRQGLQETQYF TGTGCCAGCAGCTCAGGCGGCCGACAGGGGCTCCAAGAGACCCAGTACTTC
many TRBD2 TRBJ2-7 TRBV11-2 CASSTFGSREMYEQYF TGTGCCAGCAGCACGTTCGGTTCGCGGGAGATGTACGAGCAGTACTTC